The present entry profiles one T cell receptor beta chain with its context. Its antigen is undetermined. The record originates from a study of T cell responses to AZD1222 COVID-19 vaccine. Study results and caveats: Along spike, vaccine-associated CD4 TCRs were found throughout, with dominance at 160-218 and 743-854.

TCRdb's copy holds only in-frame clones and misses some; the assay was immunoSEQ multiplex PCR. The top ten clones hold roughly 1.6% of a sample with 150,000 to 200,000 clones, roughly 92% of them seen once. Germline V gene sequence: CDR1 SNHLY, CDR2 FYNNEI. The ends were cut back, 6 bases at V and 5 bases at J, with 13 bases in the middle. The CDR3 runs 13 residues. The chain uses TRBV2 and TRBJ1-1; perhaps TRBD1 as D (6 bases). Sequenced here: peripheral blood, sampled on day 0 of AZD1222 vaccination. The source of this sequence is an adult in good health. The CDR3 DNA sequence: TGTGCCAGCAGCCGAACCCAGGGGACTGAAGCTTTCTTT. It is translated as CASSRTQGTEAFF.